This TCR beta chain was sequenced in a study of T cell responses to AZD1222 COVID-19 vaccine (dated by TCRdb to about 2021). Regarding the complete study: AZD1222 recipients whose second dose came at about 4 weeks and those whose second dose came at about 12 weeks were combined into one group, since spike-specific TCR depth and breadth did not differ between the two schedules. A total of approximately 250 trial participants underwent TCR sequencing, of whom some 200 had received two doses of AZD1222 and approximately 26 had received two doses of the MenACWY control vaccine. Trial participants were enrolled into age subgroups of 18-55, 56-69 and 70-plus years, which contained about 150, 28 and 57 TCR-sequenced participants, respectively. What the research found in general, with its limitations: Only six or seven AZD1222 recipients were SARS-CoV-2 seropositive at baseline, limiting conclusions about previously exposed vaccinees. In the small 56-69-year group, the increase in depth fell short of significance, most likely because of low power. Spike-specific TCR breadth and depth rose significantly after two AZD1222 doses compared with day 0 and with MenACWY recipients. Most participants were white British and females outnumbered males, and the authors suggested that clonal diversity may have been underestimated. CD4 TCRs associated with the vaccine covered the entire spike protein, and the dominant responses were in regions 160-218 and 743-854. No day 14 peak-response samples were available, so repertoires were characterized only after the peak T cell response. Reportedly, close to half of the unique spike-specific TCRs recognized epitopes lying outside the regions that are mutated in the B.1.351 and B.1.1.7 variants.

This specimen's time point label, interpreted: baseline before first vaccination. The vaccinee samples were drawn from two UK trials, COV001 and COV002, one of which was a single-blind randomized controlled phase 2/3 trial testing AZD1222 (ChAdOx1 nCoV-19) in healthy adults. For TCRbeta chain sequencing, PBMC samples were collected from trial participants at day 0 and at day 28 after the second dose. Trimmed from V: 8 bases; trimmed from J: 1 base; junction bases lacking a gene match: 3. Sequences LNHDA (CDR1) and SQIVND (CDR2) are obtained from the germline V gene (reference sequence). The CDR3 measures 13 amino acids from cysteine to phenylalanine. Only the CDR3 region is kept as DNA, spanning 39 bases read in frame from base 1. The CDR3 regions of human TCRbeta chains were analyzed by immunosequencing. Per the source publication's procedure: TCRs in the repertoires were matched against a reference library of SARS-CoV-2-specific TCRs that had been generated with the MIRA antigen-specificity platform. Breadth was defined as the fraction of unique TCRs that were SARS-CoV-2-associated, and depth was defined as the fraction of total T cells that were SARS-CoV-2-associated. Each spike-specific TCR was assigned to its reactive spike region and to a CD4 or CD8 class using the MIRA data. Log10-transformed breadth and depth values were compared by one-way ANOVA with Sidak's multiple comparisons tests. TCRdb took this table from immuneACCESS and kept in-frame rearrangements with V and J called. Such tables lack part of the clones; where checked against another copy, unresolved V genes explain under half of the gap, and the rest is unexplained. V, J and clone size derive from that table, while D and trimming were established from the DNA sequence. The sample records roughly 100,000 clones, 85% to 90% of which are singletons. The ten largest account for 1.4% of the sample.

This clone was picked up a small number of times. What antigen it recognizes has not been identified. Within one base of it there is no much larger clone, and no base qualities were kept. This specimen was peripheral blood, taken on day 0 of AZD1222 vaccination. The rearranged chain carries TRBV19 and TRBJ1-1; 8 central bases correspond to TRBD1. The origin of this receptor is an adult in good health. The nucleotide sequence reads TGTGCCAGTTCAGACAGGGGGAACACTGAAGCTTTCTTT. Translated, it reads CASSDRGNTEAFF.